This T cell receptor beta chain was captured in a study of blood T cell repertoires in COVID-19 (dated by TCRdb to the early 2020s). Looking at the study overall: Samples covering the acute and convalescent phases of COVID-19 were provided by collaborators in the United States, Italy and Spain. The prospective study material was composed of cDNA or gDNA derived from T cells, B-cell-depleted T cells, or PBMCs. Deeply sampled blood TCRbeta repertoires from subjects exposed to, actively infected with, or recovered from COVID-19 were included in the dataset. The repertoires were released in a freely available public database intended as a resource for research on the immune response to SARS-CoV-2. The samples were drawn from two sources: the first 160 participants of the ongoing ImmuneRACE study, and 1,000 to 1,500 subjects contributed by 6 global collaborators. Sample metadata almost always included a de-identified subject ID, COVID-19 status, age in years and sex. Where available, HLA class I and class II types were taken from metadata supplied by the sample provider and were not determined by assay-based typing. The investigation overall reported the following: How much clinical and demographic metadata was included differed by source and by participant, and the metadata was provided uncurated.

The immunoSEQ Assay, a bias-controlled multiplex PCR, was used to amplify TCRbeta CDR3 regions from genomic DNA. The paper's processing steps were these. Nucleated cell counts per sample were estimated from amplification of reference gene primers within the assay. To quantify the absolute abundance of each unique TCRbeta CDR3 rearrangement, sequence reads were collapsed and filtered. Productive Simpson clonality was computed per sample as the square root of Simpson's diversity index over productive rearrangements. As stored in TCRdb, this immuneACCESS dataset retains in-frame rearrangements with V and J assigned. A fraction of the clones does not appear; measured against another copy, unresolved V genes explain less than half of the discrepancy, and the remainder lacks a known reason. D and trimming come from the DNA, and the V and J calls and clone size come from that table. This sample is represented by roughly 230,000 clones; roughly 90% of them were singletons. 2.1% of the sample is taken by the ten largest.

At one collaborating source in Seattle, patients were enrolled during active infection and were followed longitudinally through the course of disease. Whole blood was collected in K2EDTA tubes by collaborating institutions according to the institutions' own protocols. For TCRbeta analysis, collaborator samples were shipped as frozen whole blood, as isolated PBMCs, or as DNA extracted from either sample type. Notes on this clone: Its cognate antigen has yet to be identified. No per-base quality is available; no much larger clone lies one base away.

From its cysteine to its phenylalanine, the CDR3 spans 13 amino acids. The read is trimmed to its CDR3 DNA, 39 bases read in frame from base 1. Via the germline V gene (reference sequence), CDR1 is LNHDA and CDR2 SQIVND. V is clipped by 8 bases and J by 10 bases, and the sequence between their germline boundaries is 17 bases long. The chain links TRBV19 with TRBJ1-4; the D gene cannot be resolved reliably. The specimen sequenced was peripheral blood. The TCR originated in a woman aged 55 to 70 with COVID-19, enrolled during active disease. CDR3 protein: CASPTEGGGKLFF. The DNA is as follows: TGTGCCAGTCCTACAGAAGGAGGAGGAAAACTGTTTTTT.